This note documents a single T cell receptor (beta chain) sequence. With V trimmed by 2 bases and J by 6 bases, 7 bases remained unmatched. The germline V gene encodes CDR1 GTSNPN and CDR2 SVGIG (reference sequence). The CDR3 consists of 15 residues. The data were obtained in a study of blood T cell repertoires in COVID-19. Turning to the study itself: Samples taken during acute and convalescent COVID-19 were collected in the United States, Italy and Spain. Sample material is recorded as cDNA or gDNA derived from T cells, B-cell-depleted T cells, or PBMCs.

In the original analysis: Amplification from reference gene primers served as the basis for estimated nucleated cell counts. Some clones are missing from TCRdb's copy, which holds only in-frame ones; the method was immunoSEQ multiplex PCR. That table supplies the V and J calls and clone size; D and trimming were determined from the DNA. The sample has some 71,000 clones, 90% seen once. What was sequenced was peripheral blood. The sequence derives from a woman younger than 30 with acute or convalescent COVID-19. V gene TRBV30 combines with J gene TRBJ1-6; TRBD1 matches 7 bases. The CDR3 loop reads CAWSRMTGTNSPLHF. CDR3 nucleotide sequence: TGTGCCTGGAGTCGGATGACAGGGACTAATTCACCCCTCCACTTT.